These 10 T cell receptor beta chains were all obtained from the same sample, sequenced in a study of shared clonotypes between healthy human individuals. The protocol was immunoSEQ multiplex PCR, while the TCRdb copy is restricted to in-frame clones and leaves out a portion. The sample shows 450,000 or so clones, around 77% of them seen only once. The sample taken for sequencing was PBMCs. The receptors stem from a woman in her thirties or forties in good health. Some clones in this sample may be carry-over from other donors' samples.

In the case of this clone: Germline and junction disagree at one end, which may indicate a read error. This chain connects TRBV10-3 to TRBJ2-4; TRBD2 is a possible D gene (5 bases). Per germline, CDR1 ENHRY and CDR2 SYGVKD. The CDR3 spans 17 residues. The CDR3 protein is CAISESGLILAKNTQYF. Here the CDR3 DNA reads TGTGCCATCAGTGAGTCGGGATTAATCCTAGCCAAAAACACTCAGTACTTC.

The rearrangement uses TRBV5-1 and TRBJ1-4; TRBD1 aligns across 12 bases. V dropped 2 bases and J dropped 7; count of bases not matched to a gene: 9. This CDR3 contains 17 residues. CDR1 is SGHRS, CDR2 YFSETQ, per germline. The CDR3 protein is CASSLVGTGGAGEKLFF. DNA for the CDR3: TGCGCCAGCAGCTTAGTCGGGACAGGGGGCGCCGGTGAAAAACTGTTTTTT. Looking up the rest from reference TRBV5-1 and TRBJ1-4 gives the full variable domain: KAGVTQTPRYLIKTRGQQVTLSCSPISGHRSVSWYQQTPGQGLQFLFEYFSETQRNKGNFPGRFSGRQFSNSRSEMNVSTLELGDSALYLCASSLVGTGGAGEKLFFGSGTQLSVL.

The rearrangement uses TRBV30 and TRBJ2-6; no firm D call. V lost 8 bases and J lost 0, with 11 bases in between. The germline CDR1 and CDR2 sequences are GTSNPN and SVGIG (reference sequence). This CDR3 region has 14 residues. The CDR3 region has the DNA TGTGCCCGCCCGGCCGCCTCTGGGGCCAACGTCCTGACTTTC. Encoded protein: CARPAASGANVLTF.

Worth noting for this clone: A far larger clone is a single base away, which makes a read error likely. CDR3 region: CAGSIGQPGTEAFF. CDR3 sequence (DNA): TGTGCCGGTAGTATCGGACAGCCCGGCACTGAAGCTTTCTTT. The chain carries TRBV19 and TRBJ1-1; D perhaps matches TRBD1 (6 bases). The CDR3 spans 14 residues. Per germline, CDR1 LNHDA and CDR2 SQIVND (reference sequence).

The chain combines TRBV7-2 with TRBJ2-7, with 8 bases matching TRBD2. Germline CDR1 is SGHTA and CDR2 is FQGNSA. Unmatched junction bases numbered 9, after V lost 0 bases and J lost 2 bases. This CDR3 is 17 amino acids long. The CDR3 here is CASSLAFGGRSPYEQYF. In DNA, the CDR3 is TGTGCCAGCAGCTTAGCGTTTGGCGGGAGGTCGCCCTACGAGCAGTACTTC. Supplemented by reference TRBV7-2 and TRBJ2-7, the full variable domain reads GAGVSQSPSNKVTEKGKDVELRCDPISGHTALYWYRQSLGQGLEFLIYFQGNSAPDKSGLPSDRFSAERTGGSVSTLTIQRTQQEDSAVYLCASSLAFGGRSPYEQYFGPGTRLTVT.

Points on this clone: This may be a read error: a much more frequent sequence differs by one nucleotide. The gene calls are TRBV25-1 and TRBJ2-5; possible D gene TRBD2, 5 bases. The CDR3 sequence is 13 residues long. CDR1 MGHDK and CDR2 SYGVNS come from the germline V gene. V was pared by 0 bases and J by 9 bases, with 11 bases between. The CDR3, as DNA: TGTGCCAGCAGTGAATATGGGTTGGAGGCCCAGTACTTC. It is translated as CASSEYGLEAQYF.

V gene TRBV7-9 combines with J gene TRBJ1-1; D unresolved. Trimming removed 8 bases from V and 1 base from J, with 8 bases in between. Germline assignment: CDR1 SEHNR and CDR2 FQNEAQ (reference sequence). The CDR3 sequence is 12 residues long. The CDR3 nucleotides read TGTGCCAGCCTTAGAGGGAACACTGAAGCTTTCTTT. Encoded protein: CASLRGNTEAFF.

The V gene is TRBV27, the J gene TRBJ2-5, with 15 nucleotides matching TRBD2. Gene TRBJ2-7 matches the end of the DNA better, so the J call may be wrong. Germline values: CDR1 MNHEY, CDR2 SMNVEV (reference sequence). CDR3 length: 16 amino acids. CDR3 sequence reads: CASSPGLAGGIYEQYF. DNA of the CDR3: TGTGCCAGCAGTCCGGGACTAGCGGGAGGAATATACGAGCAGTACTTC.

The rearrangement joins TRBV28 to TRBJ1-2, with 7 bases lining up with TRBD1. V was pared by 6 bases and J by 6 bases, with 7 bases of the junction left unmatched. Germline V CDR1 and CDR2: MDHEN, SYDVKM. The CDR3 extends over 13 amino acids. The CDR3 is CASRSGQSDGYTF. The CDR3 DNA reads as TGTGCCAGCAGGTCGGGACAGTCTGATGGCTACACCTTC.

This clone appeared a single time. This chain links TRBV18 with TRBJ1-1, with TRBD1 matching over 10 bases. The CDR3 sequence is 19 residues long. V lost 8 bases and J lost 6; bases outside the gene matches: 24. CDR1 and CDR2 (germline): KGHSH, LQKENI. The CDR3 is CASTKSSGRTGGRTPEAFF. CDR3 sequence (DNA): TGTGCCAGCACGAAATCATCCGGAAGGACAGGGGGACGAACTCCTGAAGCTTTCTTT.